These 4 T cell receptor beta chains were all obtained from the same sample, sequenced in a study of blood T cell repertoires in COVID-19. The protocol was immunoSEQ multiplex PCR, while the TCRdb copy is restricted to in-frame clones and leaves out a portion. Altogether 100,000 to 150,000 clones are present, approximately 84% being singletons, with the ten largest covering roughly 17%. Sequencing was performed on peripheral blood. Receptors originate from a woman at least 80 years old with acute or convalescent COVID-19.

The chain uses TRBV5-5 and TRBJ1-2; the match to TRBD1 covers 9 bases. J lost 5 bases, V lost 4 bases, and 9 bases had no gene match. Per germline, CDR1 SGHKS and CDR2 YYEKEE (reference sequence). CDR3 size: 15 residues. The CDR3 protein is CASSQGQGRGYGYTF. Written as DNA, the CDR3 is TGTGCCAGCAGCCAAGGACAGGGGAGGGGATATGGCTACACCTTC.

The chain recombines TRBV5-8 with TRBJ2-2, with D uncertain. Trimming stripped 0 bases from V and 2 bases from J, with 5 bases between. CDR1 is SGHTS, CDR2 YDEGEE, per germline. The CDR3 has 14 amino acids. The CDR3 region is CASSLGLNTGELFF. CDR3 sequence (DNA): TGTGCCAGCAGCTTGGGGCTTAACACCGGGGAGCTGTTTTTT. Full variable domain (outside the CDR3, taken from reference TRBV5-8 and TRBJ2-2): EAGVTQSPTHLIKTRGQQATLRCSPISGHTSVYWYQQALGLGLQFLLWYDEGEERNRGNFPPRFSGRQFPNYSSELNVNALELEDSALYLCASSLGLNTGELFFGEGSRLTVL.

The chain uses TRBV5-1 and TRBJ2-3, with D uncertain. The germline V gene encodes CDR1 SGHRS and CDR2 YFSETQ. The V end was cut by 0 bases, the J end by 1 base, with 12 bases between. The CDR3 is 16 amino acids. This chain's CDR3 is CASSLDVFQGTDTQYF. CDR3 DNA: TGCGCCAGCAGCTTGGATGTGTTCCAGGGCACAGATACGCAGTATTTT.

J is TRBJ2-3 and V is TRBV4-1, with a possible D match to TRBD1 (5 bases). Trimming shortened V by 6 bases and J by 1 base, and 11 bases separated the two germline ends. Germline assignment: CDR1 MGHRA and CDR2 YSYEKL. The CDR3 loop spans 14 amino acids. The DNA of the CDR3 is TGCGCCAGCAGGTCGTTGGGGCGCACAGATACGCAGTATTTT. As protein: CASRSLGRTDTQYF.